This T cell receptor (beta chain) was captured in a study of liver allograft versus peripheral blood T cells. At the level of the study: Repertoires from peripheral blood of liver transplant recipients were compared with those inside their transplanted livers.

From the reads, TCRdb called clonotypes with MiXCR, one entry per CDR3 protein. The sample yields about 14,000 distinct CDR3 sequences, approximately 17% seen once. Ten or more counts support this clonotype. The CDR3 has 15 residues. V shed 1 base and J shed 4 bases, with 12 bases lying between them. From germline, CDR1 is SGHTA and CDR2 FQGNSA. This TCR was recovered from a human patient who had a liver transplant. The graft donor may have contributed some T cells. The chain is built from TRBV7-2 and TRBJ2-3; possible D gene TRBD2, 6 bases. CDR3 in amino acids: CASSLVSRGADTQYF. The CDR3 DNA reads as TGTGCCAGCAGCTTAGTATCGCGGGGAGCAGATACGCAGTATTTT.